These 31 T cell receptor beta chains came from one sample sequenced in a study of T cell changes during pregnancy in multiple sclerosis (dated by TCRdb to the late 2010s). Libraries came from the immunoSEQ multiplex PCR assay. TCRdb holds this immuneACCESS table with in-frame rearrangements only. Some clones are missing; in checked studies, unresolved V genes explain under half, and the rest has no known cause. In this sample the table shows under 80,000 clones, 90% to 95% of which occur a single time. 0.5% to 0.65% of the sample is held by the ten biggest clonotypes. The sequencing here drew on peripheral blood, taken in the third trimester of pregnancy. All receptors come from a female donor with multiple sclerosis, enrolled in a pregnancy study.

V gene TRBV11-2 combines with J gene TRBJ1-6, with TRBD1 matching over 10 bases. This CDR3 spans 16 amino acids. Trimming cost V 3 bases and J 10 bases; bases outside gene matches: 9. The germline gives CDR1 SGHAT, CDR2 FQNNGV. CDR3 residues: CASSFGTGVLGSPLHF. CDR3 in DNA: TGTGCCAGCAGCTTTGGGACAGGGGTATTGGGATCACCCCTCCACTTT.

The rearrangement joins TRBV15 to TRBJ1-2; a possible D gene is TRBD1 (5 bases). The CDR3 is 15 residues long. Germline lookup yields CDR1 LNHNV and CDR2 YYDKDF (reference sequence). Trimming took off 1 base at V and 5 bases at J, with 14 bases between the two ends. The CDR3 DNA follows: TGTGCCACCAGCAGAGTGCGGGGCGCCGGGTATGGCTACACCTTC. Protein sequence: CATSRVRGAGYGYTF.

V usage is TRBV19 and J usage is TRBJ2-5; 7 nucleotides agree with TRBD1. This CDR3 comprises 14 residues. The V gene's germline CDR1 is LNHDA and CDR2 SQIVND (reference sequence). V dropped 4 bases and J dropped 1; count of bases not matched to a gene: 3. Written as DNA, the CDR3 is TGTGCCAGTAGTAACTACAGGGGCCAAGAGACCCAGTACTTC. It specifies CASSNYRGQETQYF.

V and J are TRBV27 and TRBJ1-2, with D unclear. The germline V gene encodes CDR1 MNHEY and CDR2 SMNVEV (reference sequence). The CDR3 runs to 16 residues. The V end was cut by 5 bases, the J end by 5 bases, with 21 bases between. The CDR3 bases are TGTGCCAGCAGTACCGCCCACGGAGAACCAACGTATGGCTACACCTTC. Translating it yields CASSTAHGEPTYGYTF.

This chain uses TRBV12-5 with TRBJ1-1; 9 nucleotides align to TRBD1. The germline V gene encodes CDR1 LGHNT and CDR2 FRNRAP. The CDR3 is made up of 13 amino acids. J lost 8 bases, V lost 9 bases, and 10 bases had no gene match. CDR3 sequence (DNA): TGTGCTAGCTCCCCGAACAGGGGGCAGGAAGCTTTCTTT. It encodes CASSPNRGQEAFF.

The chain recombines TRBV29-1 with TRBJ2-3, with D maybe TRBD2 (6 bases). Germline CDR1 reads SQVTM; CDR2 reads ANQGSEA. The CDR3 runs 14 residues. Trimming took off 3 bases at V and 5 bases at J, with 15 bases between the two ends. Here the CDR3 reads CSVDGGRGGDTQYF. In DNA, the CDR3 is TGCAGCGTTGATGGGGGACGGGGAGGAGATACGCAGTATTTT.

The gene calls are TRBV5-4 and TRBJ1-3, with D possibly being TRBD1 (6 bases). Trimming took off 10 bases at V and 0 bases at J, with 20 bases between the two ends. The germline CDR1 and CDR2 sequences are SGHNT and YYREEE (reference sequence). This CDR3 comprises 16 residues. In DNA, the CDR3 is TGTGCCGGATCAACGCAAGGGACAATCTCTGGAAACACCATATATTTT. Amino acid sequence: CAGSTQGTISGNTIYF. The full variable domain, completed using reference TRBV5-4 and TRBJ1-3, is ETGVTQSPTHLIKTRGQQVTLRCSSQSGHNTVSWYQQALGQGPQFIFQYYREEENGRGNFPPRFSGLQFPNYSSELNVNALELDDSALYLCAGSTQGTISGNTIYFGEGSWLTVV.

V usage is TRBV4-2 and J usage is TRBJ1-2; a possible D gene is TRBD1 (5 bases). This CDR3 spans 17 amino acids. V dropped 0 bases and J dropped 8 bases, with 22 bases sitting between them. Germline V gene sequence: CDR1 LGHNA, CDR2 YNFKEQ. The CDR3 nucleotides read TGTGCCAGCAGCCAAGACGCTTACGACAGCACTATCCAAGGCTACACCTTC. Translated, it gives CASSQDAYDSTIQGYTF.

The chain uses TRBV5-6 and TRBJ2-3; 8 positions agree with TRBD2. CDR1 SGHDT and CDR2 YYEEEE come from the germline V gene. The CDR3 length is 16 residues. Trimming removed 4 bases from V and 2 bases from J; junction bases left unmatched: 9. The CDR3 DNA is TGTGCCAGCAGCCGTCCCCAGCGGGGGATCACAGATACGCAGTATTTT. This sequence encodes CASSRPQRGITDTQYF.

J is TRBJ2-7 and V is TRBV20-1; tentative D call: TRBD2 (6 bases). Germline V gene sequence: CDR1 DFQATT, CDR2 SNEGSKA (reference sequence). The CDR3 is made up of 11 amino acids. Trimming removed 6 bases at V and 7 bases at J, with 13 bases between. The CDR3 DNA reads as TGCAGTGCGAGACTAGTAGTAGAGCAGTACTTC. Protein: CSARLVVEQYF.

The gene calls are TRBV2 and TRBJ1-2; D remains unclear. The ends were cut back, 4 bases at V and 4 bases at J, with 13 bases in the middle. Germline-derived CDR1 and CDR2 are SNHLY and FYNNEI. The CDR3 totals 14 residues. CDR3 nucleotide sequence: TGTGCCAGCAGTGCGTTACAAGTCCTCTATGGCTACACCTTC. Translated, it gives CASSALQVLYGYTF.

The rearrangement links TRBV9 to TRBJ2-1; tentative D call: TRBD1 (6 bases). The germline V gene has CDR1 SGDLS and CDR2 YYNGEE. The CDR3 has 14 amino acids. V lost 0 bases and J lost 9, with 13 bases in between. CDR3 in amino acids: CASSVVGGRGEQFF. The CDR3 DNA follows: TGTGCCAGCAGCGTAGTTGGGGGCCGCGGTGAGCAGTTCTTC.

This rearrangement joins TRBV6-5 to TRBJ1-2; D perhaps matches TRBD1 (5 bases). Trimming cost V 7 bases and J 5 bases, with 20 bases left between them. This CDR3 comprises 15 residues. Germline-derived CDR1 and CDR2 are MNHEY and SVGAGI. The CDR3 DNA reads as TGTGCCAGCAATCCGTCTGGTAGGCGGGGGTATGGCTACACCTTC. It specifies CASNPSGRRGYGYTF.

The rearrangement uses TRBV10-3 and TRBJ1-6; perhaps TRBD1 as D (6 bases). CDR1 and CDR2 (germline): ENHRY, SYGVKD. This CDR3 contains 13 residues. V shed 7 bases and J shed 8 bases, with 12 bases lying between them. The CDR3 bases are TGTGCCATCACCCTGAAGGGGGATTCACCCCTCCACTTT. Protein product: CAITLKGDSPLHF.

A few counts support this clone. The rearrangement links TRBV7-3 to TRBJ1-6; D is unresolved. Germline V CDR1 and CDR2: SGHTA, FQGTGA. The CDR3 loop spans 13 amino acids. Trimming took 1 base from V and 7 from J, leaving 5 bases between them. Written as DNA, the CDR3 is TGTGCCAGCAGCTTAATAGCGAATTCACCCCTCCACTTT. Translation gives CASSLIANSPLHF.

This chain uses TRBV27 with TRBJ2-7; perhaps TRBD1 as D (5 bases). CDR3 length: 13 amino acids. Germline V gene data show CDR1 as MNHEY and CDR2 as SMNVEV (reference sequence). The V end lost 3 bases, the J end lost 5 bases, and 11 bases lay between the germline ends. In DNA form, the CDR3 reads TGTGCCAGCAGTTTTCTTCAGGGAAACGAGCAGTACTTC. Translating gives CASSFLQGNEQYF.

The chain combines TRBV11-3 with TRBJ1-1; possible D gene TRBD1, 5 bases. V was clipped by 5 bases and J by 1 base, with 14 bases between them. The CDR3 sequence is 15 residues long. Germline loops: CDR1 SGHNT, CDR2 YENEEA. The CDR3 DNA is TGTGCCAGCAGCATTACAGGTTCCCCGAACACTGAAGCTTTCTTT. Its protein product is CASSITGSPNTEAFF.

CDR3: CASSPGLGHVDTQYF. The CDR3 region has the DNA TGTGCCAGCAGCCCGGGACTAGGGCACGTGGATACGCAGTATTTT. The chain joins TRBV7-7 to TRBJ2-3; 8 bases align to TRBD2. This CDR3 is 15 amino acids long. V shed 5 bases, J shed 6 bases, and the junction held 10 bases outside the gene matches. CDR1 is SSHAT, CDR2 FNYEAQ, per germline (reference sequence).

CDR3 loop: CASRGQGPYNEQFF. Written as DNA, the CDR3 is TGTGCCAGCAGGGGACAGGGGCCCTACAATGAGCAGTTCTTC. The chain is built from TRBV2 and TRBJ2-1; TRBD1 matches 10 bases. Trimming cost V 6 bases and J 2 bases; bases outside gene matches: 1. Germline CDR1 SNHLY, CDR2 FYNNEI. The CDR3 has 14 amino acids.

The chain is built from TRBV7-2 and TRBJ2-3; perhaps TRBD2 as D (7 bases). Germline CDR1 reads SGHTA; CDR2 reads FQGNSA. V lost 4 bases, J lost 2 bases, and 22 bases lay in between. CDR3 length equals 18 residues. DNA for the CDR3: TGTGCCAGCAGCTACGGGTTCGGCGGGGGCACAAACACAGATACGCAGTATTTT. Translation gives CASSYGFGGGTNTDTQYF.

The genes are TRBV15 and TRBJ2-7; tentatively, D is TRBD2 (6 bases). V gave up 0 bases and J gave up 4 bases, with 7 bases separating them. CDR1 is LNHNV and CDR2 is YYDKDF in the germline V gene (reference sequence). This CDR3 has 13 residues. DNA for the CDR3: TGTGCCACCAGCAGAGATGGGGGGTACGAGCAGTACTTC. It specifies CATSRDGGYEQYF.

The CDR3 is CASSYSRLAGGLNEQFF. DNA of the CDR3: TGTGCCAGCAGCTACAGCAGACTAGCGGGGGGGCTTAATGAGCAGTTCTTC. The chain couples TRBV4-2 to TRBJ2-1, with 14 bases matching TRBD2. This CDR3 contains 17 residues. V was pared by 5 bases and J by 7 bases, with 10 bases of the junction left unmatched. CDR1 is LGHNA, CDR2 YNFKEQ, per germline.

For the CDR3, the DNA is TGTGCCAGTCTTTCCCCGGGACATGGAAACACCATATATTTT. Translating gives CASLSPGHGNTIYF. The genes are TRBV6-9 and TRBJ1-3, with a possible D match to TRBD1 (6 bases). There are 14 residues in the CDR3. Trimming cost V 9 bases and J 3 bases, with 15 bases left between them. The germline V gene has CDR1 MNHGY and CDR2 SVAAGI.

There are a few counts of this clone. The chain's CDR3 is CASSRGQEYNEQFF. The CDR3 nucleotides read TGTGCCAGTAGTAGGGGACAGGAGTACAATGAGCAGTTCTTC. The chain recombines TRBV19 with TRBJ2-1, with TRBD1 matching 8 bases. Germline V gene data show CDR1 as LNHDA and CDR2 as SQIVND (reference sequence). CDR3 size: 14 residues. After removal of 4 bases from V and 4 bases from J, the junction contained 3 bases not matched to a gene. Filled out from reference TRBV19 and TRBJ2-1, the complete variable domain reads DGGITQSPKYLFRKEGQNVTLSCEQNLNHDAMYWYRQDPGQGLRLIYYSQIVNDFQKGDIAEGYSVSREKKESFPLTVTSAQKNPTAFYLCASSRGQEYNEQFFGPGTRLTVL.

The chain carries TRBV27 and TRBJ1-6; D unresolved. Germline V CDR1 and CDR2: MNHEY, SMNVEV (reference sequence). The length of the CDR3 is 18 residues. Trimming removed 0 bases at V and 2 bases at J, with 14 bases between. Here the CDR3 reads CASSLSISRFAYNSPLHF. In DNA form, the CDR3 reads TGTGCCAGCAGTTTATCGATTTCCAGATTTGCCTATAATTCACCCCTCCACTTT.

The gene calls are TRBV5-1 and TRBJ2-5; 12 positions match TRBD2. Germline V CDR1 and CDR2: SGHRS, YFSETQ. V shed 4 bases and J 4 bases; nucleotides not matched to a gene: 11. CDR3 length: 17 residues. CDR3 residues: CASSGLTSGGMRETQYF. CDR3 nucleotides: TGCGCCAGCAGCGGACTAACTAGCGGGGGGATGAGAGAGACCCAGTACTTC. Variable domain in full (rest from reference TRBV5-1 and TRBJ2-5): KAGVTQTPRYLIKTRGQQVTLSCSPISGHRSVSWYQQTPGQGLQFLFEYFSETQRNKGNFPGRFSGRQFSNSRSEMNVSTLELGDSALYLCASSGLTSGGMRETQYFGPGTRLLVL.

The genes are TRBV5-4 and TRBJ2-3; 8 nucleotides agree with TRBD1. This CDR3 region has 15 residues. Looked up from germline, CDR1 is SGHNT and CDR2 is YYREEE (reference sequence). The V and J ends lost 4 bases and 0 bases, in that order; junction bases with no gene match: 4. The CDR3 DNA reads as TGTGCCAGCAGCACAGGGGGTACTAGCACAGATACGCAGTATTTT. Its translation is CASSTGGTSTDTQYF.

CDR3 bases: TGTGCCAGCAACGAGCCAGGGAGGACTGAAGCTTTCTTT. It encodes CASNEPGRTEAFF. The chain links TRBV25-1 to TRBJ1-1; D possibly corresponds to TRBD1 (5 bases). The CDR3 covers 13 residues. Germline V lookup: CDR1 MGHDK, CDR2 SYGVNS. The germline V and J ends were trimmed by 7 bases and 5 bases, with 14 bases remaining between them.

This clone was detected a few times. The CDR3 DNA follows: TGTGCCAGCAGCTCCGGCAGCGGCCGCACAGATACGCAGTATTTT. Amino acid sequence: CASSSGSGRTDTQYF. The chain joins TRBV7-8 to TRBJ2-3; weak D call: TRBD2 (5 bases). Trimming took off 4 bases at V and 1 base at J, with 12 bases between the two ends. From germline, CDR1 is SGHVS and CDR2 FQNEAQ. The CDR3 totals 15 residues.

CDR3: CASSLEDRSYEQYF. CDR3 DNA: TGTGCCAGCAGCTTAGAGGACAGGTCCTACGAGCAGTACTTC. The gene calls are TRBV7-2 and TRBJ2-7, with 7 bases lining up with TRBD1. Trimming at V came to 1 base and at J to 1 base, leaving 1 base not matched to a gene. The CDR3 is 14 amino acids. Germline V gives CDR1 SGHTA, CDR2 FQGNSA.

This clone showed up just once. The rearrangement uses TRBV4-3 and TRBJ1-4; no reliable D call. Trimming took 0 bases from V and 4 from J, leaving 12 bases between them. The CDR3 sequence is 16 residues long. Germline-derived CDR1 and CDR2 are LGHNA and YSLEER. The CDR3 here is CASSQDTPGGNEKLFF. CDR3 sequence (DNA): TGCGCCAGCAGCCAAGATACCCCTGGAGGTAATGAAAAACTGTTTTTT.